This entry lists 31 T cell receptor beta chains sequenced from one sample in a study of Ad26.COV2.S vaccination and SARS-CoV-2 variants. Profiling relied on immunoSEQ multiplex PCR, and the TCRdb table lists in-frame clones only, not all of them. This sample yields approximately 400,000 clones, of which 85% are seen a single time; around 3% belongs to the top ten. As for treatment: roughly 18 received Ad26.COV2.S at low or high dose, single or two shots; a few received placebo; per-sample allocation not given. The investigators took samples on day 63 after the first vaccine or placebo injection. The sample consisted of peripheral blood, taken in a trial of Ad26.COV2.S vaccine versus placebo. These receptor sequences come from a person between 18 and 59 years old who received the Ad26.COV2.S COVID-19 vaccine or a placebo.

The gene calls are TRBV3-1 (or the pseudogene TRBV3-2) and TRBJ2-7; 11 nucleotides align to TRBD1. The CDR3 sequence is 14 residues long. CDR1 is LGHDT and CDR2 is YNNKEL in the germline V gene (reference sequence). The V gene end was trimmed by 4 bases and the J gene end by 6 bases; junction bases not matched to a gene: 5. CDR3 sequence (DNA): TGTGCCAGCAGCCCGGACAGGGGGCCGATCGAGCAGTACTTC. The encoded protein is CASSPDRGPIEQYF.

As DNA, the CDR3 is TGTGCCAGCAGCGTAAGGACAGGGAGCTCCTACGAGCAGTACTTC. Protein sequence: CASSVRTGSSYEQYF. This chain connects TRBV9 to TRBJ2-7; 8 positions match TRBD1. Germline CDR1 and CDR2: SGDLS and YYNGEE. Trimming removed 1 base from V and 0 bases from J; junction bases left unmatched: 3. The CDR3 extends over 15 amino acids.

This chain links TRBV19 with TRBJ2-2; D is undetermined. The CDR3 runs 14 residues. Germline V gives CDR1 LNHDA, CDR2 SQIVND (reference sequence). Trimming pared 11 bases from V and 5 bases from J, leaving 18 bases between. DNA for the CDR3: TGTGCCGCCCAGAAGGGTTTCGGGACCGGGGAGCTGTTTTTT. Translation gives CAAQKGFGTGELFF.

The J gene is TRBJ2-7, the V gene TRBV24-1; 9 bases are shared with TRBD1. The V gene end was trimmed by 4 bases and the J gene end by 2 bases; junction bases not matched to a gene: 8. CDR1 and CDR2 from the germline V gene are KGHDR and SFDVKD. The CDR3 consists of 16 residues. The chain's CDR3 is CATSDPGQGSPYEQYF. The CDR3 nucleotides read TGTGCCACCAGTGACCCGGGACAGGGAAGCCCCTACGAGCAGTACTTC.

The chain uses TRBV7-9 and TRBJ2-5; 10 bases map to TRBD1. The CDR3 length is 15 residues. Looked up from germline, CDR1 is SEHNR and CDR2 is FQNEAQ (reference sequence). Trimming at V came to 5 bases and at J to 0 bases, leaving 3 bases not matched to a gene. The CDR3 loop is CASSRGTGDQETQYF. The CDR3 DNA reads TGTGCCAGCAGCCGAGGGACAGGGGACCAAGAGACCCAGTACTTC. Full variable domain (missing parts from reference TRBV7-9 and TRBJ2-5): DTGVSQNPRHKITKRGQNVTFRCDPISEHNRLYWYRQTLGQGPEFLTYFQNEAQLEKSRLLSDRFSAERPKGSFSTLEIQRTEQGDSAMYLCASSRGTGDQETQYFGPGTRLLVL.

This chain's CDR3 is CASRLSTEAYEQYF. In DNA form, the CDR3 reads TGTGCCAGCAGACTATCGACAGAAGCCTACGAGCAGTACTTC. This rearrangement joins TRBV7-9 to TRBJ2-7, with a possible D match to TRBD1 (5 bases). The CDR3 has 14 amino acids. Germline values: CDR1 SEHNR, CDR2 FQNEAQ (reference sequence). V gave up 6 bases and J gave up 2 bases, with 14 bases separating them. Supplemented by reference TRBV7-9 and TRBJ2-7, the full variable domain reads DTGVSQNPRHKITKRGQNVTFRCDPISEHNRLYWYRQTLGQGPEFLTYFQNEAQLEKSRLLSDRFSAERPKGSFSTLEIQRTEQGDSAMYLCASRLSTEAYEQYFGPGTRLTVT.

The chain has TRBV30 and TRBJ2-6, with D tentatively TRBD2 (5 bases). This CDR3 has 11 residues. The V end lost 4 bases, the J end lost 7 bases, and 5 bases lay between the germline ends. Germline V gene data show CDR1 as GTSNPN and CDR2 as SVGIG (reference sequence). DNA of the CDR3: TGTGCCTGGACGGGAGCCAACGTCCTGACTTTC. It yields the protein CAWTGANVLTF.

CDR3 residues: CASSVTGGFSPLHF. The CDR3 DNA sequence: TGTGCCAGCAGCGTTACAGGGGGCTTTTCACCCCTCCACTTT. This rearrangement joins TRBV9 to TRBJ1-6, with 9 positions matching TRBD1. V lost 2 bases to trimming and J lost 9 bases; unmatched junction nucleotides: 3. The CDR3 totals 14 residues. CDR1 SGDLS and CDR2 YYNGEE come from the germline V gene.

V gene TRBV4-2 combines with J gene TRBJ1-6; D is possibly TRBD1 (5 bases). V was clipped by 1 base and J by 10 bases, with 11 bases between them. CDR3 length equals 14 residues. Germline V gene data show CDR1 as LGHNA and CDR2 as YNFKEQ. The chain's CDR3 is CASSQGGDRSPLHF. The CDR3 DNA follows: TGTGCCAGCAGCCAAGGAGGGGATCGCTCACCCCTCCACTTT.

The V and J genes are TRBV28 and TRBJ1-1; D perhaps matches TRBD1 (6 bases). CDR1 MDHEN and CDR2 SYDVKM come from the germline V gene. With 7 bases removed from V and 7 bases from J, the gap between germline ends came to 16 bases. CDR3 length: 13 amino acids. The CDR3: CASTKTGTGEAFF. CDR3 bases: TGTGCCAGCACTAAAACAGGGACTGGTGAAGCTTTCTTT.

The rearrangement uses TRBV11-2 and TRBJ2-3; D is uncertain. Germline CDR1 and CDR2: SGHAT and FQNNGV. The CDR3 is made up of 13 amino acids. Trimming pared 2 bases from V and 3 bases from J, leaving 6 bases between. CDR3 coding DNA: TGTGCCAGCAGCTTACCCCCAACAGATACGCAGTATTTT. Protein sequence: CASSLPPTDTQYF.

J is TRBJ1-5 and V is TRBV11-3; perhaps TRBD1 as D (5 bases). In germline, CDR1 is SGHNT, CDR2 YENEEA. Trimming removed 5 bases from V and 8 bases from J, with 19 bases in between. CDR3 length equals 15 residues. This CDR3 reads CASSPPPGRREPQHF. CDR3 DNA: TGTGCCAGCAGCCCACCCCCGGGACGGAGAGAGCCCCAGCATTTT.

The chain uses TRBV5-1 and TRBJ2-7, with D tentatively TRBD2 (5 bases). V was pared by 2 bases and J by 5 bases, with 8 bases between. Germline-derived CDR1 and CDR2 are SGHRS and YFSETQ. The CDR3 sequence is 12 residues long. The CDR3 coding sequence is TGCGCCAGCAGCTTCCCCGGGGACGAGCAGTACTTC. Translation: CASSFPGDEQYF.

The chain uses TRBV13 and TRBJ2-7; tentatively, D is TRBD2 (7 bases). CDR3 length equals 14 residues. V was shortened by 5 bases and J by 3 bases, with 14 bases between the two germline ends. Germline CDR1 is PRHDT and CDR2 is FYEKMQ (reference sequence). The DNA for the CDR3 is TGTGCCAGCAGCCCCCGGGGGGCTATCTACGAGCAGTACTTC. Translating it yields CASSPRGAIYEQYF.

The J gene is TRBJ2-3, the V gene TRBV6-6; 12 bases match TRBD2. CDR1 and CDR2 (germline): MNHNY, SVGAGI (reference sequence). The CDR3 totals 17 residues. The V and J ends lost 5 bases and 7 bases, in that order; junction bases with no gene match: 13. As DNA, the CDR3 is TGTGCCAGCAGTCCCTGGACTAGCGGGGTTAACCCTTATACGCAGTATTTT. Translating gives CASSPWTSGVNPYTQYF.

The V gene is TRBV11-2, the J gene TRBJ2-1, with 10 bases matching TRBD2. Germline CDR1 is SGHAT and CDR2 is FQNNGV. Unmatched junction bases numbered 23, after V lost 6 bases and J lost 0 bases. The CDR3 runs 22 residues. The CDR3, as DNA: TGTGCCAGCAGTCCACAGAGGGGGCGCATGACAGCGGGAGGGAGCTCCTACAATGAGCAGTTCTTC. This sequence encodes CASSPQRGRMTAGGSSYNEQFF.

This chain uses TRBV27 with TRBJ2-1; D might be TRBD1 (6 bases). This CDR3 spans 16 amino acids. Trimming stripped 1 base from V and 5 bases from J, with 15 bases between. CDR1 and CDR2 from the germline V gene are MNHEY and SMNVEV (reference sequence). CDR3 DNA sequence: TGTGCCAGCAGTTTATTTCTACGCAGGGGCCACAATGAGCAGTTCTTC. Its protein is CASSLFLRRGHNEQFF.

The CDR3 bases are TGTGCCAGCAGCCACACCAACAGACTAGCGGGAGTCTCAGATACGCAGTATTTT. The encoded protein is CASSHTNRLAGVSDTQYF. The chain links TRBV3-1 (or the pseudogene TRBV3-2) to TRBJ2-3; 12 nucleotides agree with TRBD2. The germline CDR1 and CDR2 sequences are LGHDT and YNNKEL (reference sequence). V lost 3 bases to trimming and J lost 4 bases; unmatched junction nucleotides: 11. The length of the CDR3 is 18 residues.

The CDR3 loop reads CASSTRWTSGMGPDTQYF. Written as DNA, the CDR3 is TGTGCCAGTAGTACCCGTTGGACTAGCGGGATGGGTCCAGATACGCAGTATTTT. The J gene is TRBJ2-3, the V gene TRBV19; 12 positions agree with TRBD2. The ends lost 4 bases at V and 4 bases at J; junction bases unmatched: 12. The CDR3 loop spans 18 amino acids. Germline CDR1 is LNHDA and CDR2 is SQIVND (reference sequence).

The chain is built from TRBV11-2 and TRBJ2-3, with D uncertain. The CDR3 consists of 15 residues. Trimming stripped 4 bases from V and 4 bases from J, with 15 bases between. Germline V gives CDR1 SGHAT, CDR2 FQNNGV. Here the CDR3 reads CASSYQRTVSDTQYF. In DNA form, the CDR3 reads TGTGCCAGCAGCTACCAAAGGACCGTGTCAGATACGCAGTATTTT.

This clone was observed a single time. This rearrangement joins TRBV3-1 (or the pseudogene TRBV3-2) to TRBJ1-2; 9 bases are a match to TRBD1. In germline, CDR1 is LGHDT, CDR2 YNNKEL (reference sequence). The CDR3 consists of 16 residues. V was clipped by 0 bases and J by 5 bases; unmatched bases: 7. The CDR3 reads CASSQDAGQGRYGYTF. For the CDR3, the DNA is TGTGCCAGCAGCCAAGACGCGGGACAGGGACGATATGGCTACACCTTC.

The rearrangement joins TRBV5-1 to TRBJ1-5, with D unresolved. Trimming removed 4 bases from V and 1 base from J, with 6 bases in between. Germline lookup yields CDR1 SGHRS and CDR2 YFSETQ. The CDR3 has 13 amino acids. The CDR3 DNA reads as TGCGCCAGCAGCCCGGAAAGCAATCAGCCCCAGCATTTT. This codes for CASSPESNQPQHF.

The chain uses TRBV4-3 and TRBJ1-6; D is unclear. This CDR3 is built from 13 residues. V was shortened by 0 bases and J by 9 bases, with 6 bases between the two germline ends. From germline, CDR1 is LGHNA and CDR2 YSLEER. The CDR3, as DNA: TGCGCCAGCAGCCAAGATCAGGCTTCACCCCTCCACTTT. Protein: CASSQDQASPLHF.

The rearrangement joins TRBV10-3 to TRBJ2-5; D remains unclear. V shed 0 bases and J shed 1 base, with 6 bases lying between them. This CDR3 spans 14 amino acids. Germline-derived CDR1 and CDR2 are ENHRY and SYGVKD. For the CDR3, the DNA is TGTGCCATCAGTGAGTCCGGCAGCCAAGAGACCCAGTACTTC. As protein: CAISESGSQETQYF.

The rearrangement joins TRBV10-1 to TRBJ1-1; D ambiguous. From germline, CDR1 is WNHNN and CDR2 SYGVQD (reference sequence). Trimming removed 6 bases from V and 1 base from J, with 9 bases in between. The CDR3 runs 13 residues. The CDR3 sequence is CASRQASNTEAFF. Here the CDR3 DNA reads TGCGCCAGCAGGCAGGCATCGAACACTGAAGCTTTCTTT.

The chain uses TRBV6-2 or TRBV6-3 and TRBJ2-1; 13 bases match TRBD2. Germline V gives CDR1 MNHEY, CDR2 SVGEGT. With 5 bases clipped from V and 3 bases from J, the junction kept 4 bases outside the gene matches. The CDR3 length is 16 residues. The CDR3 sequence: CASSRLAGGSYNEQFF. The CDR3 coding sequence is TGTGCCAGCAGTAGACTAGCGGGAGGTAGCTACAATGAGCAGTTCTTC.

This clone was detected ten times or more. The rearrangement joins TRBV2 to TRBJ2-3; D not certain. CDR1 is SNHLY and CDR2 is FYNNEI in the germline V gene. This CDR3 has 14 amino acids. Trimming took off 7 bases at V and 2 bases at J, with 13 bases between the two ends. DNA for the CDR3: TGTGCCAGCAATAGAGAACCTAACACAGATACGCAGTATTTT. Its protein product is CASNREPNTDTQYF.

The genes are TRBV2 and TRBJ2-7; D unresolved. The CDR3 is 14 residues long. V was clipped by 1 base and J by 2 bases, with 9 bases between them. Germline values: CDR1 SNHLY, CDR2 FYNNEI. CDR3 in DNA: TGTGCCAGCAGTGAAGTTCTGGGGACCTACGAGCAGTACTTC. It yields the protein CASSEVLGTYEQYF.

The genes are TRBV6-5 and TRBJ2-5; a possible D gene is TRBD1 (5 bases). From germline, CDR1 is MNHEY and CDR2 SVGAGI. V gave up 6 bases and J gave up 1 base, with 9 bases separating them. The CDR3 runs 13 residues. CDR3 nucleotide sequence: TGTGCCAGCAGCCGCAGGGTCCAAGAGACCCAGTACTTC. Translated, it gives CASSRRVQETQYF.

The chain couples TRBV4-1 to TRBJ1-2; 12 bases map to TRBD1. The CDR3 spans 18 residues. With 2 bases clipped from V and 4 bases from J, the junction kept 11 bases outside the gene matches. Per germline, CDR1 MGHRA and CDR2 YSYEKL. This CDR3 is CASSQPGTGGKKGYGYTF. CDR3 bases: TGCGCCAGCAGCCAACCCGGGACAGGGGGCAAAAAAGGCTATGGCTACACCTTC.

This chain links TRBV29-1 with TRBJ1-3; D remains ambiguous. The V end lost 6 bases, the J end lost 0 bases, and 12 bases lay between the germline ends. The CDR3 totals 14 residues. Germline-derived CDR1 and CDR2 are SQVTM and ANQGSEA. The CDR3: CSVALFLSGNTIYF. The CDR3 DNA sequence: TGCAGCGTGGCCCTGTTTCTCTCTGGAAACACCATATATTTT.